The 16 T cell receptor beta chains presented below share a single source sample, sequenced in a study of cytomegalovirus exposure and HLA in healthy donors. The PCR contained 60 Vbeta and 13 Jbeta primers. The table came from immunoSEQ multiplex PCR; TCRdb's copy has only in-frame clones and leaves some out. The table has 110,000 or so clones, around 77% seen once; the top ten hold about 5.4%. The sample comprised PBMCs. The receptors derive from a woman in her 30s in good health and CMV-seropositive.

The V gene is TRBV6-6, the J gene TRBJ1-1; D gene uncertain. The V gene lost 9 bases and the J gene lost 6 bases, with 14 bases spanning the gap. Germline loops: CDR1 MNHNY, CDR2 SVGAGI (reference sequence). The CDR3 totals 12 residues. The CDR3: CASFERSAEAFF. For the CDR3, the DNA is TGTGCCAGTTTCGAAAGGAGCGCTGAAGCTTTCTTT.

This CDR3 is CASSRGETQYF. CDR3 sequence (DNA): TGTGCCAGCAGCCGAGGAGAGACCCAGTACTTC. The chain joins TRBV14 to TRBJ2-5; D gene uncertain. Germline CDR1 SGHDN, CDR2 FVKESK. This CDR3 has 11 residues. With 4 bases removed from V and 4 bases from J, the gap between germline ends came to 4 bases.

The rearrangement links TRBV30 to TRBJ1-1; D uncertain. Germline-derived CDR1 and CDR2 are GTSNPN and SVGIG (reference sequence). The length of the CDR3 is 13 residues. V lost 0 bases and J lost 1, with 6 bases in between. CDR3 bases: TGTGCCTGGAGTGTAAACAGGAACACTGAAGCTTTCTTT. This gives the protein CAWSVNRNTEAFF.

The chain is built from TRBV11-2 and TRBJ1-5, with a weak D call TRBD1 (5 bases). Per the germline V gene, CDR1 is SGHAT and CDR2 is FQNNGV. Trimming stripped 5 bases from V and 2 bases from J, with 7 bases between. The CDR3 is made up of 13 amino acids. The CDR3 DNA sequence: TGTGCCAGCAGCCCACAGGGCAATCAGCCCCAGCATTTT. Protein: CASSPQGNQPQHF.

The rearrangement joins TRBV4-1 to TRBJ2-3; D call uncertain. The germline gives CDR1 MGHRA, CDR2 YSYEKL. This CDR3 has 15 amino acids. The V and J ends lost 0 bases and 0 bases respectively, with 7 bases between them. The CDR3 DNA reads TGCGCCAGCAGCCAAGATCACGGGAGCACAGATACGCAGTATTTT. Its translation is CASSQDHGSTDTQYF.

The chain has TRBV7-9 and TRBJ1-4; the match to TRBD1 covers 7 bases. CDR1 and CDR2 from the germline V gene are SEHNR and FQNEAQ (reference sequence). Trimming removed 6 bases from V and 5 bases from J; junction bases left unmatched: 9. There are 15 residues in the CDR3. CDR3 DNA: TGTGCCAGCAGTGACTCGGACAGGAACAATGAAAAACTGTTTTTT. This codes for CASSDSDRNNEKLFF.

This chain links TRBV6-5 with TRBJ2-2; a weak D match, TRBD1 (6 bases). Germline V gene lookup returns CDR1 MNHEY and CDR2 SVGAGI. This CDR3 has 16 residues. Trimming took off 0 bases at V and 2 bases at J, with 10 bases between the two ends. DNA for the CDR3: TGTGCCAGCAGTTACTCGTCAGGGGCCAACACCGGGGAGCTGTTTTTT. Protein: CASSYSSGANTGELFF.

This sequence joins TRBV4-2 and TRBJ1-1, with 8 bases that match TRBD1. Germline assignment: CDR1 LGHNA and CDR2 YNFKEQ. The J segment lost 7 bases and the V segment lost 4 bases, leaving 8 bases of the junction unmatched. This CDR3 spans 14 amino acids. The CDR3 loop reads CASSRTQGANEAFF. In nucleotides, the CDR3 is TGTGCCAGCAGCCGAACTCAGGGGGCTAATGAAGCTTTCTTT.

The rearrangement joins TRBV7-9 to TRBJ1-1; 9 nucleotides agree with TRBD1. V was pared by 5 bases and J by 6 bases, with 13 bases of the junction left unmatched. The V gene's germline CDR1 is SEHNR and CDR2 FQNEAQ (reference sequence). This CDR3 is built from 16 residues. CDR3 sequence reads: CASSHALWDRESEAFF. In nucleotides, the CDR3 is TGTGCCAGCAGCCATGCGCTCTGGGACAGGGAGTCTGAAGCTTTCTTT.

The chain recombines TRBV7-8 with TRBJ1-6, with 7 bases lining up with TRBD1. The germline V gene has CDR1 SGHVS and CDR2 FQNEAQ. CDR3 length: 14 residues. V was pared by 5 bases and J by 7 bases, with 5 bases of the junction left unmatched. The CDR3: CASSPRTGNSPLHF. The DNA of the CDR3 is TGTGCCAGCAGCCCCCGGACAGGAAATTCACCCCTCCACTTT.

The gene calls are TRBV18 and TRBJ2-3, with no clear D. The CDR3 consists of 13 residues. V lost 4 bases and J 5 bases, leaving 10 bases between the germline ends. The germline V gene has CDR1 KGHSH and CDR2 LQKENI. The CDR3: CASSRGPGDTQYF. The CDR3 region has the DNA TGTGCCAGCTCACGCGGTCCTGGAGATACGCAGTATTTT.

The chain is built from TRBV15 and TRBJ1-4; D is unresolved. V was trimmed by 0 bases and J by 5 bases, leaving 10 bases between them. From germline, CDR1 is LNHNV and CDR2 YYDKDF (reference sequence). The CDR3 is 15 amino acids. The CDR3 DNA is TGTGCCACCAGCAGAGATTTCTCTTTAAATGAAAAACTGTTTTTT. Amino acids: CATSRDFSLNEKLFF.

The rearrangement uses TRBV27 and TRBJ2-3; 8 positions match TRBD2. The CDR3 is made up of 16 amino acids. J gave up 2 bases and V 3 bases, and 7 bases lay outside the gene matches. Germline V gene data show CDR1 as MNHEY and CDR2 as SMNVEV (reference sequence). The CDR3 here is CASSFRTSGFTDTQYF. CDR3 DNA: TGTGCCAGCAGTTTTAGAACTAGCGGATTCACAGATACGCAGTATTTT.

The chain employs TRBV11-3 and TRBJ1-1, with D uncertain. V was cut by 5 bases and J by 6 bases, with 13 bases left in between. Per the germline V gene, CDR1 is SGHNT and CDR2 is YENEEA. This CDR3 has 13 residues. CDR3 coding DNA: TGTGCCAGCAGCCCCTTTAGAAGTTCTGAAGCTTTCTTT. Its translation is CASSPFRSSEAFF.

The gene calls are TRBV30 and TRBJ2-3; D is ambiguous. Germline values: CDR1 GTSNPN, CDR2 SVGIG (reference sequence). This CDR3 region has 12 residues. Trimming took off 5 bases at V and 1 base at J, with 7 bases between the two ends. CDR3 in amino acids: CAWGSGTDTQYF. The CDR3, as DNA: TGTGCCTGGGGAAGCGGCACAGATACGCAGTATTTT.

The V gene is TRBV27, the J gene TRBJ1-1; the D gene is possibly TRBD1 (6 bases). CDR1 MNHEY and CDR2 SMNVEV come from the germline V gene (reference sequence). Deletions cut 6 bases from V and 4 bases from J, with 27 bases between. The CDR3 has 18 residues. As DNA, the CDR3 is TGTGCCAGCAGCCGGGACATGGGCATCACTCTTTATGGCACTGAAGCTTTCTTT. This sequence encodes CASSRDMGITLYGTEAFF.